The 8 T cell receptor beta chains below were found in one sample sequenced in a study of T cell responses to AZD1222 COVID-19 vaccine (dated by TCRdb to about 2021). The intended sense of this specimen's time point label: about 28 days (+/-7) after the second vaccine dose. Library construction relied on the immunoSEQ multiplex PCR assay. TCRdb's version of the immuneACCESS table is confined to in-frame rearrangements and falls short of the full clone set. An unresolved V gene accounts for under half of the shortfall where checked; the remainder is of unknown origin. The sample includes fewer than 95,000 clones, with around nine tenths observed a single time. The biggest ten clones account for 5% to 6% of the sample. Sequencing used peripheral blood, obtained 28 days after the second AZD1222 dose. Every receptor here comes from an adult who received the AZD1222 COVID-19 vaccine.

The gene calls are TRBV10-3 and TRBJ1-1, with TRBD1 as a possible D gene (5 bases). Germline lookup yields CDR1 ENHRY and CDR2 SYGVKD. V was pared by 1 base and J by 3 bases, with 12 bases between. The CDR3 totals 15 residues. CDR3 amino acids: CAISEWGSGYTEAFF. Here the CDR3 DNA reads TGTGCCATCAGTGAGTGGGGGAGTGGGTACACTGAAGCTTTCTTT.

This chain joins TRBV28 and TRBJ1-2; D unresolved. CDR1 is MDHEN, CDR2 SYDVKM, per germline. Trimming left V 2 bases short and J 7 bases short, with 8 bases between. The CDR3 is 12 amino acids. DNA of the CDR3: TGTGCCAGCAGTTTAAGGTCTCGTGGCTACACCTTC. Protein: CASSLRSRGYTF.

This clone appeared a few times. The chain's CDR3 is CASSLLGDKDGYTF. The CDR3 coding sequence is TGCGCCAGCAGCTTGCTCGGGGATAAGGATGGCTACACCTTC. The rearrangement joins TRBV5-1 to TRBJ1-2, with unresolved D. In germline, CDR1 is SGHRS, CDR2 YFSETQ. The CDR3 runs 14 residues. V dropped 1 base and J dropped 6 bases, with 13 bases sitting between them.

The CDR3 loop is CASSPRQGGSPLHF. The CDR3 bases are TGTGCCAGCTCACCCCGACAGGGAGGGTCACCCCTCCACTTT. The rearrangement uses TRBV18 and TRBJ1-6; 7 bases align to TRBD1. This CDR3 has 14 residues. Trimming at V came to 3 bases and at J to 10 bases, leaving 6 bases not matched to a gene. Germline CDR1 is KGHSH and CDR2 is LQKENI.

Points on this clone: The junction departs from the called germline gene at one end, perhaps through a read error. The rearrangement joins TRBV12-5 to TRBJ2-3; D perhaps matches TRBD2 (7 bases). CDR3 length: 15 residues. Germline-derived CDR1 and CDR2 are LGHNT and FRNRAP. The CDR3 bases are TGTGCTAGTAGTTTGGTCGGGGGGCCGGAGGATACGCAGTATTTT. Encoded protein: CASSLVGGPEDTQYF.

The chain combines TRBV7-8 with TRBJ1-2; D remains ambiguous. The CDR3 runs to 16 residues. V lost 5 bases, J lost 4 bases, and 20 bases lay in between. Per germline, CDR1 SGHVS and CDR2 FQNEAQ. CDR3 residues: CASSPPDRARSYGYTF. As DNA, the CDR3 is TGTGCCAGCAGCCCACCCGACCGTGCACGTTCCTATGGCTACACCTTC.

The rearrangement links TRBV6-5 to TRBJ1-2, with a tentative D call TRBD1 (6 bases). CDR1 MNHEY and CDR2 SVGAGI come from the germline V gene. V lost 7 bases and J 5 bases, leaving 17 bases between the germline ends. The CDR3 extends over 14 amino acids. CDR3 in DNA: TGTGCCAGCACCGCGGGCAGGGGAAGGTATGGCTACACCTTC. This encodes CASTAGRGRYGYTF.

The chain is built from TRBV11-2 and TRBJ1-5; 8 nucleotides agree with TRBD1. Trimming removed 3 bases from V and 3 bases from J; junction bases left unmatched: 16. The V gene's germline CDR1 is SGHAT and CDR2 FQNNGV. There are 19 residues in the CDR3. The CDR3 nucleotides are TGTGCCAGCAGCTTTCGGGCGACAGGGGCGGATTCTTTCAATCAGCCCCAGCATTTT. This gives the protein CASSFRATGADSFNQPQHF.